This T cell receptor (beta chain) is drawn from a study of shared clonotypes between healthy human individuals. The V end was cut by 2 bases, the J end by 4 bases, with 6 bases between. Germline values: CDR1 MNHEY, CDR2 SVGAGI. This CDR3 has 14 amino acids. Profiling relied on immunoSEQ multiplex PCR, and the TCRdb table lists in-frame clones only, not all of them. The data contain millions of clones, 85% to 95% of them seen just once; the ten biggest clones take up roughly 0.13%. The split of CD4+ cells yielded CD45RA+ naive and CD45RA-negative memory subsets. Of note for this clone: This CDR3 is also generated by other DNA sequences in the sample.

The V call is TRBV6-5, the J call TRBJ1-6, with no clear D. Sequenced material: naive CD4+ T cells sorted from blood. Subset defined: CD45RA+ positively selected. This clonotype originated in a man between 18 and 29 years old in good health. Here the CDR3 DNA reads TGTGCCAGCAGTTACGAGGGTTATAATTCACCCCTCCACTTT. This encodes CASSYEGYNSPLHF.